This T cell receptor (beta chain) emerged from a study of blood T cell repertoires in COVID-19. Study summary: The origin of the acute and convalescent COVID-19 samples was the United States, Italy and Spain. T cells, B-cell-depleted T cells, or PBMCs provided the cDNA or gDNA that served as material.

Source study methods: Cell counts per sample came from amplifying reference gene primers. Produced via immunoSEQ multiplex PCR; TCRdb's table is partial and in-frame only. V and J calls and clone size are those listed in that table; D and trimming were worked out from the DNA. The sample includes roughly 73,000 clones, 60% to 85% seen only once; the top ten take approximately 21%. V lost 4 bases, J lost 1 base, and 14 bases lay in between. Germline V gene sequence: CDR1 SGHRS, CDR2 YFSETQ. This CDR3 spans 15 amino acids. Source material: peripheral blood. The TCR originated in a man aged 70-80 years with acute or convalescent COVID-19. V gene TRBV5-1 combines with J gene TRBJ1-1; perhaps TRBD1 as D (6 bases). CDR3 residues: CASSRTVFQNTEAFF. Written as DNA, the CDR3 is TGCGCCAGCAGCAGGACAGTTTTCCAGAACACTGAAGCTTTCTTT.